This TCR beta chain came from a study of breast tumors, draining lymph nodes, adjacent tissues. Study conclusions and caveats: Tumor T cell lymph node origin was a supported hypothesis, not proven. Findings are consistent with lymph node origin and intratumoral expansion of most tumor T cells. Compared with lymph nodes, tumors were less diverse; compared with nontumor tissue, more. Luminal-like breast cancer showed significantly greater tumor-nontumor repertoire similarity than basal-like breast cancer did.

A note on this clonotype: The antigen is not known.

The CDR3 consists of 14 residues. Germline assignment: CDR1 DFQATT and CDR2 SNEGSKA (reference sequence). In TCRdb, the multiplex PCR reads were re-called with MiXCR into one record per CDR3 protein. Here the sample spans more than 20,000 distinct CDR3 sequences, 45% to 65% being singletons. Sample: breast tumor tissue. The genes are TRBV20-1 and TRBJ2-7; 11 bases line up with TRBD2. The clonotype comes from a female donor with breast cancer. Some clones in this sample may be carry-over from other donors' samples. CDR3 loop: CRSQTSGTSYEQYF. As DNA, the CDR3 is TGCAGATCCCAGACTAGCGGGACTTCCTACGAGCAGTACTTC.